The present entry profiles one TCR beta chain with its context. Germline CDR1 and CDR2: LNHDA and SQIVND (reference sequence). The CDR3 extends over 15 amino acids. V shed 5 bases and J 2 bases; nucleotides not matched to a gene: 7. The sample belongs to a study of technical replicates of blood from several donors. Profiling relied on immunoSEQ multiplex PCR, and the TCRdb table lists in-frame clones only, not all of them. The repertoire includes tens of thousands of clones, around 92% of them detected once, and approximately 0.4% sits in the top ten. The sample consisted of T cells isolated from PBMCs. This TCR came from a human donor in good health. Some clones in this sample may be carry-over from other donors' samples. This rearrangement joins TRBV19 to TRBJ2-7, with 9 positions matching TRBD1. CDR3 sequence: CASSFLQGATYEQYF. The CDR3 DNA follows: TGTGCCAGTAGTTTCCTACAGGGGGCCACCTACGAGCAGTACTTC.